Listed below are T cell receptor beta chains from one sample, sequenced in a study of cytomegalovirus exposure and HLA in healthy donors. Clones were read by immunoSEQ multiplex PCR, and TCRdb kept only the in-frame ones, dropping some. In the table there are around 20,000 clones, 95% to 97% of which are singletons. Input material: PBMCs. The receptors here all came from a young man in good health and CMV-seropositive. Both conserved end residues are part of each CDR3. Fields, in order: V gene, J gene, clone size, D gene, CDR3 DNA, CDR3 protein. The D gene is left open where the match is weak. Part of the rows lack a size; the others show once, few, many or a class for expanded clones.

v_gene: TRBV25-1
j_gene: TRBJ2-3
abundance: once
d_gene: TRBD1
CDR3nt: TGTGCCAGCTCCCGGACAGGGACAGATACGCAGTATTTT
CDR3aa: CASSRTGTDTQYF

v_gene: TRBV4-1
j_gene: TRBJ1-5
abundance: .
d_gene: .
CDR3nt: TGCGCCAGCAGCCAAGTCGAGGGACAGCCCCAGCATTTT
CDR3aa: CASSQVEGQPQHF

v_gene: TRBV9
j_gene: TRBJ1-4
abundance: .
d_gene: TRBD1
CDR3nt: TGTGCCAGCAGCTCACAGGGGTCGGCGGAAAAACTGTTTTTT
CDR3aa: CASSSQGSAEKLFF

v_gene: TRBV6-5
j_gene: TRBJ2-7
abundance: .
d_gene: TRBD2
CDR3nt: TGTGCCAGCAGTTGGACTAGCGGGAGCACCTACGAGCAGTACTTC
CDR3aa: CASSWTSGSTYEQYF

v_gene: TRBV7-2
j_gene: TRBJ2-7
abundance: .
d_gene: .
CDR3nt: TGTGCCAGCAGCTCTTCAGGGGGGTACGAGCAGTACTTC
CDR3aa: CASSSSGGYEQYF

v_gene: TRBV30
j_gene: TRBJ2-2
abundance: .
d_gene: TRBD2
CDR3nt: TGTGCCTGGAGTTACCGGACTAGCGGGATTTCTAACACCGGGGAGCTGTTTTTT
CDR3aa: CAWSYRTSGISNTGELFF

v_gene: TRBV15
j_gene: TRBJ2-6
abundance: .
d_gene: TRBD2
CDR3nt: TGTGCCACCAGCAGAGGACTAGCGGGAGCGGGAGGGGCCAACGTCCTGACTTTC
CDR3aa: CATSRGLAGAGGANVLTF

v_gene: TRBV6-5
j_gene: TRBJ1-4
abundance: .
d_gene: .
CDR3nt: TGTGCCAGCAGTTGGGGGAGGGTTGCTGAAAAACTGTTTTTT
CDR3aa: CASSWGRVAEKLFF

v_gene: TRBV9
j_gene: TRBJ1-3
abundance: .
d_gene: .
CDR3nt: TGTGCCAGCAGCTCCGGGGGGGCCCACTCTGGAAACACCATATATTTT
CDR3aa: CASSSGGAHSGNTIYF

v_gene: TRBV19
j_gene: TRBJ1-5
abundance: once
d_gene: .
CDR3nt: TGTGCCAGTAGTGAGGGCGGGCAGCCCCAGCATTTT
CDR3aa: CASSEGGQPQHF

v_gene: TRBV18
j_gene: TRBJ2-5
abundance: .
d_gene: .
CDR3nt: TGTGCCAGCTCACCGAGGCTAATCCCTCAAGAGACCCAGTACTTC
CDR3aa: CASSPRLIPQETQYF

v_gene: TRBV10-3
j_gene: TRBJ1-3
abundance: .
d_gene: TRBD1
CDR3nt: TGTGCCATCAGACCCACAGGGGAGTTTAACACCATATATTTT
CDR3aa: CAIRPTGEFNTIYF

v_gene: TRBV7-2
j_gene: TRBJ1-4
abundance: .
d_gene: .
CDR3nt: TGTGCCAGCAGCCTACAAGGACAGTCCAATGAAAAACTGTTTTTT
CDR3aa: CASSLQGQSNEKLFF

v_gene: TRBV7-3
j_gene: TRBJ2-1
abundance: .
d_gene: .
CDR3nt: TGTGCCAGCAGCTTGCTAGGCTCCAATGAGCAGTTCTTC
CDR3aa: CASSLLGSNEQFF

v_gene: TRBV4-3
j_gene: TRBJ1-2
abundance: .
d_gene: .
CDR3nt: TGCGCCAGCAGCCAATTCTACTCGGGGACTAACTATGGCTACACCTTC
CDR3aa: CASSQFYSGTNYGYTF

v_gene: TRBV5-1
j_gene: TRBJ1-3
abundance: once
d_gene: .
CDR3nt: TGCGCCAGCAGCTTGGGACGGGTAGGAAACACCATATATTTT
CDR3aa: CASSLGRVGNTIYF

v_gene: TRBV28
j_gene: TRBJ2-1
abundance: .
d_gene: TRBD2
CDR3nt: TGTGCCAGCAGTTTAGCGGGAGGGACCTCGTACAATGAGCAGTTCTTC
CDR3aa: CASSLAGGTSYNEQFF

v_gene: TRBV19
j_gene: TRBJ2-1
abundance: .
d_gene: TRBD2
CDR3nt: TGTGCCAGTACTATTCTTCCTAGCGGGGGGGAGCAGTTCTTC
CDR3aa: CASTILPSGGEQFF

v_gene: TRBV9
j_gene: TRBJ2-3
abundance: .
d_gene: TRBD2
CDR3nt: TGTGCCAGCAGCGTGACTAGCGGGAGGACAGATACGCAGTATTTT
CDR3aa: CASSVTSGRTDTQYF

v_gene: TRBV10-3
j_gene: TRBJ2-6
abundance: .
d_gene: .
CDR3nt: TGTGCCATCAGTGAGTCTGGGGGGACCGGGGCCAACGTCCTGACTTTC
CDR3aa: CAISESGGTGANVLTF

v_gene: TRBV9
j_gene: TRBJ2-1
abundance: few
d_gene: TRBD2
CDR3nt: TGTGCCAGCAGCGCCTCGGCCGGGAGGACCCGCAATGAGCAGTTCTTC
CDR3aa: CASSASAGRTRNEQFF

v_gene: TRBV19
j_gene: TRBJ2-2
abundance: .
d_gene: TRBD2
CDR3nt: TGTGCCAGTATCGGACTAGCGCGAACCCGGAACACCGGGGAGCTGTTTTTT
CDR3aa: CASIGLARTRNTGELFF

v_gene: TRBV29-1
j_gene: TRBJ1-1
abundance: .
d_gene: .
CDR3nt: TGCAGCGTTGGCCAGAATCTTGAAGCTTTCTTT
CDR3aa: CSVGQNLEAFF

v_gene: TRBV7-9
j_gene: TRBJ1-3
abundance: .
d_gene: .
CDR3nt: TGTGCCAGCAGCCCTCCCCTACAGGGAACTGGAAACACCATATATTTT
CDR3aa: CASSPPLQGTGNTIYF

v_gene: TRBV7-2
j_gene: TRBJ1-1
abundance: .
d_gene: .
CDR3nt: TGTGCCAGCAGCTTTAAAGGTCGGGGAGCTTTCTTT
CDR3aa: CASSFKGRGAFF

v_gene: TRBV5-1
j_gene: TRBJ1-1
abundance: .
d_gene: TRBD1
CDR3nt: TGCGCCAGCAGCTGGGGGACAGGACGGAACACTGAAGCTTTCTTT
CDR3aa: CASSWGTGRNTEAFF

v_gene: TRBV28
j_gene: TRBJ2-5
abundance: .
d_gene: .
CDR3nt: TGTGCCAGCAGCCGAGTTGCTTCGACCCAGTACTTC
CDR3aa: CASSRVASTQYF

v_gene: TRBV28
j_gene: TRBJ2-7
abundance: .
d_gene: .
CDR3nt: TGTGCCAGCAGTTTCTGGGACATCTACGAGCAGTACTTC
CDR3aa: CASSFWDIYEQYF

v_gene: TRBV30
j_gene: TRBJ2-2
abundance: .
d_gene: .
CDR3nt: TGTGCCTGGAGTGTAACTAGTGCCGCCGGGGAGCTGTTTTTT
CDR3aa: CAWSVTSAAGELFF

v_gene: TRBV2
j_gene: TRBJ2-3
abundance: .
d_gene: TRBD2
CDR3nt: TGTGCCAGCAGTCTCCTCACGACTAGCGGGAGTATTAAGGATACGCAGTATTTT
CDR3aa: CASSLLTTSGSIKDTQYF

v_gene: TRBV5-4
j_gene: TRBJ2-5
abundance: .
d_gene: TRBD2
CDR3nt: TGTGCCAGCAGCTTCCAGCGGGAGGCCCGCCAAGAGACCCAGTACTTC
CDR3aa: CASSFQREARQETQYF

v_gene: TRBV5-1
j_gene: TRBJ2-5
abundance: .
d_gene: TRBD2
CDR3nt: TGCGCCAGCAGCCTCCGACTAGCGGGAGGGCAACCCCCAGAGACCCAGTACTTC
CDR3aa: CASSLRLAGGQPPETQYF

v_gene: TRBV29-1
j_gene: TRBJ2-3
abundance: .
d_gene: .
CDR3nt: TGCAGCGTCTGGGACACCGCTTCAAATACGCAGTATTTT
CDR3aa: CSVWDTASNTQYF

v_gene: TRBV19
j_gene: TRBJ2-2
abundance: .
d_gene: .
CDR3nt: TGTGCCAGTAGTATACTAGGAGGGAACACCGGGGAGCTGTTTTTT
CDR3aa: CASSILGGNTGELFF

v_gene: TRBV5-4
j_gene: TRBJ1-4
abundance: .
d_gene: .
CDR3nt: TGTGCCAGCAGCTTGGGAGGGACTAATGAAAAACTGTTTTTT
CDR3aa: CASSLGGTNEKLFF

v_gene: TRBV4-3
j_gene: TRBJ2-2
abundance: .
d_gene: TRBD1
CDR3nt: TGCGCCAGCAGCCCCGCGGACAGGGACGACGGGGAGCTGTTTTTT
CDR3aa: CASSPADRDDGELFF

v_gene: TRBV5-1
j_gene: TRBJ2-7
abundance: .
d_gene: TRBD2
CDR3nt: TGCGCCAGCAGCTTGGAAGCGGGACTAGCGACCTACGAGCAGTACTTC
CDR3aa: CASSLEAGLATYEQYF

v_gene: TRBV5-1
j_gene: TRBJ2-3
abundance: .
d_gene: TRBD1
CDR3nt: TGCGCCAGCAGCATGGGACAGAGCACAGATACGCAGTATTTT
CDR3aa: CASSMGQSTDTQYF

v_gene: TRBV30
j_gene: TRBJ1-3
abundance: .
d_gene: .
CDR3nt: TGTGCCTGGAGTGTAGACAGCTCTGGAAACACCATATATTTT
CDR3aa: CAWSVDSSGNTIYF

v_gene: TRBV21-1
j_gene: TRBJ1-1
abundance: .
d_gene: .
CDR3nt: TGTGCCAGCAGCAAATGGCAGATTTACACTGAAGCTTTCTTT
CDR3aa: CASSKWQIYTEAFF

v_gene: TRBV7-6
j_gene: TRBJ2-3
abundance: .
d_gene: .
CDR3nt: TGTGCCAGCAGCTTAGCGTGGACGGGAATCACAGATACGCAGTATTTT
CDR3aa: CASSLAWTGITDTQYF

v_gene: TRBV7-8
j_gene: TRBJ2-7
abundance: .
d_gene: .
CDR3nt: TGTGCCAGCAGCTTAGCGCTGGTACTCTACGAGCAGTACTTC
CDR3aa: CASSLALVLYEQYF

v_gene: TRBV28
j_gene: TRBJ2-7
abundance: once
d_gene: TRBD1
CDR3nt: TGTGCCAGCACTACAGACAGGGGGCGCTTCTCTCTGTACTTC
CDR3aa: CASTTDRGRFSLYF

v_gene: TRBV30
j_gene: TRBJ1-5
abundance: .
d_gene: .
CDR3nt: TGTGCCTGGAGTGTATCCTTATGGGCACCTCAGCCCCAGCATTTT
CDR3aa: CAWSVSLWAPQPQHF

v_gene: TRBV5-6
j_gene: TRBJ1-2
abundance: .
d_gene: TRBD1
CDR3nt: TGTGCCAGCAGCTTGGGACAGGGGAGTTCGAACTATGGCTACACCTTC
CDR3aa: CASSLGQGSSNYGYTF

v_gene: TRBV4-3
j_gene: TRBJ2-5
abundance: .
d_gene: TRBD2
CDR3nt: TGCGCCAGCAGCCAAGATAGGCTAGCGGGTCAAGAGACCCAGTACTTC
CDR3aa: CASSQDRLAGQETQYF

v_gene: TRBV27
j_gene: TRBJ2-7
abundance: .
d_gene: TRBD1
CDR3nt: TGTGCCAGCAGTTTCCGGGACAGGGCCTACGAGCAGTACTTC
CDR3aa: CASSFRDRAYEQYF

v_gene: TRBV2
j_gene: TRBJ2-7
abundance: .
d_gene: .
CDR3nt: TGCTTAACCGGAGCCTCGGCAAGATACGAGCAGTACTTC
CDR3aa: CLTGASARYEQYF

v_gene: TRBV7-3
j_gene: TRBJ2-6
abundance: .
d_gene: .
CDR3nt: TGTGCCAGCAGCTTAACGTCGGGGGCTGGGGCCAACGTCCTGACTTTC
CDR3aa: CASSLTSGAGANVLTF

v_gene: TRBV10-3
j_gene: TRBJ2-1
abundance: .
d_gene: TRBD2
CDR3nt: TGTGCCATCAGTGAGTCGACAGTTACGGGAGGGCCTCGGAATGAGCAGTTCTTC
CDR3aa: CAISESTVTGGPRNEQFF

v_gene: TRBV9
j_gene: TRBJ2-5
abundance: .
d_gene: TRBD2
CDR3nt: TGTGCCAGCAGCGTAACTAGCGGGAGGTTCCAAGAGACCCAGTACTTC
CDR3aa: CASSVTSGRFQETQYF

v_gene: TRBV1
j_gene: TRBJ1-1
abundance: .
d_gene: .
CDR3nt: TGCACCAGCAGCCAGAGGGGACAGGTGGGCACTGAAGCTTTCTTT
CDR3aa: CTSSQRGQVGTEAFF

v_gene: TRBV10-1
j_gene: TRBJ1-2
abundance: .
d_gene: TRBD1
CDR3nt: TGCGCCAGCAGAGGGGGACAGCAGACCTATGGCTACACCTTC
CDR3aa: CASRGGQQTYGYTF

v_gene: TRBV27
j_gene: TRBJ2-7
abundance: .
d_gene: .
CDR3nt: TGTGCCAGCAGTTCCTCCCGACTTTCCTACGAGCAGTACTTC
CDR3aa: CASSSSRLSYEQYF

v_gene: TRBV27
j_gene: TRBJ2-7
abundance: .
d_gene: .
CDR3nt: TGTGCCAGCAGTCTTATCGGCAGGGCACTAAGCGAGCAGTACTTC
CDR3aa: CASSLIGRALSEQYF

v_gene: TRBV7-9
j_gene: TRBJ2-2
abundance: .
d_gene: .
CDR3nt: TGTGCCAGCAGCTTAAAAGCGGGTCCCACCGCGAACACCGGGGAGCTGTTTTTT
CDR3aa: CASSLKAGPTANTGELFF